This paragraph reports one T cell receptor (beta chain). Its matching antigen is unknown. TCRdb redid the calling of the 5' RACE reads with MiXCR, one entry per CDR3 protein. The profile shows about 470,000 distinct CDR3 sequences, roughly 25% of them singletons. The data originate from a study of T-cell memory formation after mild COVID-19. Points from the study as a whole: That cross-reactive memory joined was suggested by some responding clones appearing in pre-infection memory.

Sequenced material: PBMCs or a T cell subset sorted from them (not recorded which). The sequence derives from an adult woman who had mild COVID-19 (a few samples of this study predate the infection). Cell type and time point are not known.

For the CDR3, the DNA is TGTGCCTGGAGTCACGGGGGGTTAATGAATCAGCCCCAGCATTTT. Its protein is CAWSHGGLMNQPQHF. The chain employs TRBV30 and TRBJ1-5; maybe TRBD1 (5 bases). The CDR3 loop spans 15 amino acids. V was pared by 2 bases and J by 4 bases, with 15 bases between. Germline lookup yields CDR1 GTSNPN and CDR2 SVGIG (reference sequence).